This T cell receptor (beta chain) was documented in a study of T cells after yellow fever vaccination. Regarding the study as a whole: Repertoires sorted by FACS could include abundant clonotypes that are contaminants from the bulk population. Clonotypes found in both CD4 and CD8 compartments made up a small share.

This clonotype was detected only a few times. Its antigen is still unknown. The TCR cDNA carried a universal primer site and UMIs from 5'RACE template switching. TCRdb reprocessed the 5' RACE reads via MiXCR and lists one record per CDR3 protein. The sample records 250,000 to 400,000 distinct CDR3 sequences, around 4.3% being singletons. In germline, CDR1 is SGHTA, CDR2 FQGNSA. V was cut by 7 bases and J by 7 bases, with 19 bases left in between. This CDR3 comprises 14 residues. This clonotype was obtained from a man aged 18 to 30 who received the YFV17D yellow fever vaccine. The sample was PBMCs, taken 15 days after the yellow fever booster vaccination. The rearrangement joins TRBV7-2 to TRBJ1-1; D is ambiguous. This chain's CDR3 is CASTDDPGFFEAFF. Here the CDR3 DNA reads TGTGCCAGCACCGACGACCCGGGGTTTTTTGAAGCTTTCTTT.